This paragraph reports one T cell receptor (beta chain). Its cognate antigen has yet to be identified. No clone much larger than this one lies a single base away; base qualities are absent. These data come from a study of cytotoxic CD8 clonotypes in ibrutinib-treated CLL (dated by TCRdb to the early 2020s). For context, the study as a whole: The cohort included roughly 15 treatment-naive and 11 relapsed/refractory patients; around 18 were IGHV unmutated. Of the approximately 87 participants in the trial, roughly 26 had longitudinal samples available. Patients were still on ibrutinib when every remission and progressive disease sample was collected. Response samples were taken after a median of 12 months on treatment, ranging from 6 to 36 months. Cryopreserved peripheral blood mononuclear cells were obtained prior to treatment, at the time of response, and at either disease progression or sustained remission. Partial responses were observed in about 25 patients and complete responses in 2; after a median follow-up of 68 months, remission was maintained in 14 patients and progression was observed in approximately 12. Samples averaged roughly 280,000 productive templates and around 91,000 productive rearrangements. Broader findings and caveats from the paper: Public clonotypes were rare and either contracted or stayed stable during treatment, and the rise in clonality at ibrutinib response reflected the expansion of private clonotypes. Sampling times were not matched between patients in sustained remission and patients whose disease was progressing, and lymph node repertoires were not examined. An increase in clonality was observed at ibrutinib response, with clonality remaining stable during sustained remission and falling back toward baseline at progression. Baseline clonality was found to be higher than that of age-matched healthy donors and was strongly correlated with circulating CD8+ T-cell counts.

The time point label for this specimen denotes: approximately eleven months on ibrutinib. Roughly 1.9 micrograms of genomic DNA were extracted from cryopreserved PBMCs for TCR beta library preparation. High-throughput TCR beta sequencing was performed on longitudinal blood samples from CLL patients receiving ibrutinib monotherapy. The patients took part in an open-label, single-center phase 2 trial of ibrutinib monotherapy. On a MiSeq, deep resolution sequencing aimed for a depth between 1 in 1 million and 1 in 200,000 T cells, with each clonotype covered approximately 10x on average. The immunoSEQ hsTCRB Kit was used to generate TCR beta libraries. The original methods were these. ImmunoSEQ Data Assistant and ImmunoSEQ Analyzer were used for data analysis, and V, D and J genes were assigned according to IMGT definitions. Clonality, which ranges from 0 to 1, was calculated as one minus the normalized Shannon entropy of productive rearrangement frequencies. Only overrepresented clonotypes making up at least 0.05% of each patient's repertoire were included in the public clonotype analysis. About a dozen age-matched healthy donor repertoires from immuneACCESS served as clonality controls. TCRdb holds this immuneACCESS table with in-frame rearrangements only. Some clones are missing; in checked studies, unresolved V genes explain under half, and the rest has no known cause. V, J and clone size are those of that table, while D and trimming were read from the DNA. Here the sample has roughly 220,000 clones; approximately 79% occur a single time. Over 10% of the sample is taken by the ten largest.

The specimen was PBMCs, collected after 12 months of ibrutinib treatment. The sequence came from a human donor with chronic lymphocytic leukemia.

The base sequence is TGTGCCAGCAGCGTCCGGGACGGGGGGAACACCGGGGAGCTGTTTTTT. Its protein is CASSVRDGGNTGELFF. This receptor chain uses TRBV9 and TRBJ2-2; TRBD2 might be the D gene, on 6 matching bases. The germline V gene encodes CDR1 SGDLS and CDR2 YYNGEE. The CDR3 covers 16 residues, taking in both the cysteine and the phenylalanine. CDR3 DNA is the only sequence kept; it has 48 bases, read in frame from the first base. Deletion took 2 bases off V and 1 base off J, with a span of 12 bases between the germline ends.